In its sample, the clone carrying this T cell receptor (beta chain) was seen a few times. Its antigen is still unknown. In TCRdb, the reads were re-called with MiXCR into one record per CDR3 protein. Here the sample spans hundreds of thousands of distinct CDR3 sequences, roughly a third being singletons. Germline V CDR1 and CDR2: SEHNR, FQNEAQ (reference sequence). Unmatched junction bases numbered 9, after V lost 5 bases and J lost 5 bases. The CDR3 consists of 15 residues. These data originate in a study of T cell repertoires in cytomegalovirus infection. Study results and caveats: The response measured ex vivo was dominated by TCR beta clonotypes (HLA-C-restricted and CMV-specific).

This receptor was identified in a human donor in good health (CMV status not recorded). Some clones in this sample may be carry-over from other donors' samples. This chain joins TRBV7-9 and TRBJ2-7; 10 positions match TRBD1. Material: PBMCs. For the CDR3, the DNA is TGTGCCAGCAGCCCAACGGCCGGGACAGGGGACGAGCAGTACTTC. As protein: CASSPTAGTGDEQYF.